The clone carrying this TCR beta chain was seen just once. Its antigen remains unknown. The source of the sample is a study of PD-1 blockade in classical Hodgkin lymphoma. Data came from immunoSEQ multiplex PCR; TCRdb stores just in-frame clones and leaves some out. This table holds around 20,000 clones, 70% to 90% found once. Time point in this sample: cycle 4 day 1 (C4D1), after 5 to 7 weeks of nivolumab. All trial patients relapsed after autologous stem cell transplantation. The study recorded best responses of complete response, partial response or progressive disease. Study observations and caveats: At C4D1, TCR diversity had climbed significantly for CD4+ cells, though not for CD8+ cells. Why repertoires differed is undefined; disease activity or prior therapy possibly contributed.

V shed 4 bases and J shed 7 bases, with 12 bases lying between them. There are 13 residues in the CDR3. Germline V gives CDR1 LNHDA, CDR2 SQIVND (reference sequence). The sequence was obtained from a human donor with classical Hodgkin lymphoma. Sequencing was performed on peripheral blood mononuclear cells (PBMCs), taken before the fourth cycle of nivolumab. This chain joins TRBV19 and TRBJ2-3, with a tentative D call TRBD1 (5 bases). As DNA, the CDR3 is TGTGCCAGTAGTAGACGACAGCTGTATACGCAGTATTTT. Protein: CASSRRQLYTQYF.